This T cell receptor (beta chain) was identified during a study of technical replicates of blood from a few donors. The CDR3 has 15 amino acids. Trimming removed 3 bases at V and 2 bases at J, with 8 bases between. The germline CDR1 and CDR2 sequences are MNHEY and SMNVEV (reference sequence). Clones were sequenced by immunoSEQ multiplex PCR, and TCRdb holds only the in-frame ones, with some missing. The data hold tens of thousands of clones, with roughly 92% observed a single time. This TCR came from a human donor in good health. What was sequenced was T cells isolated from PBMCs. J is TRBJ2-6 and V is TRBV27; no firm D call. The CDR3 sequence is CASSLFLAGANVLTF. The CDR3, as DNA: TGTGCCAGCAGTTTGTTTCTTGCTGGGGCCAACGTCCTGACTTTC.